Listed below are T cell receptor beta chains from one sample, sequenced in a study of beta chain features in type 1 diabetes. TCRdb's copy holds only in-frame clones and misses some; the assay was immunoSEQ multiplex PCR. The table lists some 200,000 clones, 9.5% to 13% of them singletons. The sequencing input was central memory CD4+ T cells from blood. Source of these receptors: a man aged 18-30 years in good health. CDR3s include the opening cysteine and the closing phenylalanine or tryptophan. D genes are given only for firm matches. Size tells how often a clone was seen (once, few, many) or the class of an expanded clone, and some rows leave it out.

TRBJ2-7	TRBV7-6	.	many	CASSLARGLNEQYF	TGTGCCAGCAGCTTAGCGCGGGGTTTGAACGAGCAGTACTTC
TRBJ1-2	TRBV10-3	TRBD1	.	CAISESLQGAVDYGYTF	TGTGCCATCAGTGAGAGTTTGCAGGGGGCAGTTGACTATGGCTACACCTTC
TRBJ2-5	TRBV7-2	.	few	CASRRDLQETQYF	TGTGCCAGCAGAAGGGACTTACAAGAGACCCAGTACTTC
TRBJ2-1	TRBV12-2	.	.	CASRPRLYEQFF	TGTGCAAGTCGCCCCAGGCTTTATGAGCAGTTCTTC
TRBJ2-1	TRBV30	.	few	CASSATYNEQFF	TGTGCCTCGTCGGCGACCTACAATGAGCAGTTCTTC
TRBJ2-2	TRBV2	.	.	CASRGDRGILGNTGELFF	TGTGCCAGCAGAGGAGACCGGGGTATCTTAGGGAACACCGGGGAGCTGTTTTTT
TRBJ2-2	TRBV5-1	TRBD2	many	CASTTSGNTGELFF	TGCGCCAGCACCACTAGCGGGAACACCGGGGAGCTGTTTTTT
TRBJ2-7	TRBV27	.	few	CASSPGTFSYEQYF	TGTGCCAGCAGTCCCGGGACATTTTCCTACGAGCAGTACTTC
TRBJ2-1	TRBV6-5	.	few	CASFGSYNEQFF	TGTGCCAGCTTCGGGTCCTACAATGAGCAGTTCTTC
TRBJ2-1	TRBV9	.	.	CASSVDPEGSYNEQFF	TGTGCCAGCAGCGTAGACCCAGAGGGCTCCTACAATGAGCAGTTCTTC
TRBJ2-1	TRBV11-1	TRBD2	.	CASSLGGLAPTRNEQFF	TGTGCCAGCAGCTTAGGGGGACTAGCCCCCACGAGAAATGAGCAGTTCTTC
TRBJ2-5	TRBV7-2	TRBD1	.	CASSLYWDSEETQYF	TGTGCCAGCAGCCTCTATTGGGACAGTGAAGAGACCCAGTACTTC
TRBJ2-1	TRBV11-2	TRBD2	few	CASTPQGLAGSRQFF	TGTGCCAGCACCCCACAAGGACTAGCGGGAAGTCGGCAGTTCTTC
TRBJ1-1	TRBV5-1	.	few	CASSLLGGDTEAFF	TGCGCCAGCAGCTTGCTGGGAGGGGACACTGAAGCTTTCTTT
TRBJ2-1	TRBV15	TRBD1	.	CATCSGQLYNEQFF	TGTGCCACCTGCTCGGGACAGCTCTACAATGAGCAGTTCTTC
TRBJ2-7	TRBV7-3	TRBD2	.	CASSLNAGAPYEQYF	TGTGCCAGCAGCTTAAATGCGGGAGCCCCCTACGAGCAGTACTTC
TRBJ2-7	TRBV29-1	.	many	CSSRREGSYEQYF	TGCAGCTCACGCCGGGAAGGCTCCTACGAGCAGTACTTC
TRBJ2-3	TRBV29-1	TRBD1	few	CSVETGTGHTDTQYF	TGCAGCGTTGAGACCGGGACAGGGCACACAGATACGCAGTATTTT
TRBJ2-1	TRBV11-2	.	many	CASSFHNEQFF	TGTGCCAGCAGCTTCCACAATGAGCAGTTCTTC
TRBJ2-5	TRBV9	.	few	CASSVGGGRQETQYF	TGTGCCAGCAGCGTAGGTGGCGGGCGGCAAGAGACCCAGTACTTC
TRBJ2-7	TRBV7-2	TRBD2	.	CASSLTSGTYEQYF	TGTGCCAGCAGCTTGACTAGCGGGACCTACGAGCAGTACTTC
TRBJ2-7	TRBV9	TRBD1	few	CASSSPGQGYEQYF	TGTGCCAGCAGCTCTCCGGGACAGGGCTACGAGCAGTACTTC
TRBJ2-7	TRBV5-6	TRBD2	many	CASSLTSGRFNEQYF	TGTGCCAGCAGCTTGACTAGCGGGAGGTTCAACGAGCAGTACTTC
TRBJ2-1	TRBV29-1	.	.	CSVGGHNEQFF	TGCAGCGTTGGGGGCCACAATGAGCAGTTCTTC
TRBJ2-7	TRBV15	.	many	CATSRDLLTRGEQYF	TGTGCCACCAGCAGAGATCTACTGACCAGGGGCGAGCAGTACTTC
TRBJ2-1	TRBV5-4	TRBD2	.	CASSLELADQGNEQFF	TGTGCCAGCAGCTTGGAACTAGCGGATCAGGGCAATGAGCAGTTCTTC
TRBJ2-5	TRBV9	.	few	CASSVSPAQETQYF	TGTGCCAGCAGCGTCAGCCCGGCCCAAGAGACCCAGTACTTC
TRBJ1-1	TRBV30	.	many	CAWRDTGEAFF	TGTGCCTGGAGGGATACAGGTGAAGCTTTCTTT
TRBJ1-1	TRBV18	TRBD1	.	CASSPGTGPTTEAFF	TGTGCCAGCTCACCTGGGACAGGGCCAACCACTGAAGCTTTCTTT
TRBJ1-2	TRBV30	TRBD1	many	CAWSQEDRGYGYTF	TGTGCCTGGAGTCAAGAGGACAGGGGCTATGGCTACACCTTC
TRBJ1-1	TRBV29-1	.	.	CSVNRDTEAFF	TGCAGCGTCAACCGGGACACTGAAGCTTTCTTT
TRBJ1-4	TRBV7-2	.	few	CASARANNEKLFF	TGTGCCAGCGCCAGGGCTAATAATGAAAAACTGTTTTTT
TRBJ2-7	TRBV4-1	.	.	CASSQLLQEVAYEQYF	TGCGCCAGCAGCCAACTCCTTCAAGAGGTCGCCTACGAGCAGTACTTC
TRBJ1-5	TRBV19	TRBD1	few	CASSTRTGVVYQPQHF	TGTGCCAGTAGTACACGGACAGGGGTCGTATATCAGCCCCAGCATTTT
TRBJ2-7	TRBV30	.	few	CAWGNRVYEQYF	TGTGCCTGGGGTAACAGGGTCTACGAGCAGTACTTC
TRBJ1-1	TRBV29-1	.	few	CSYGSYTEAFF	TGCAGTTACGGCAGTTACACTGAAGCTTTCTTT
TRBJ2-2	TRBV30	.	.	CAWSVLTTTNTGELFF	TGTGCCTGGAGTGTACTGACGACTACGAACACCGGGGAGCTGTTTTTT
TRBJ2-7	TRBV18	.	many	CASSPWTDIDAEQYF	TGTGCCAGCTCACCTTGGACAGACATCGATGCCGAGCAGTACTTC
TRBJ2-1	TRBV6-1	.	few	CASSVNSDEQFF	TGTGCCAGCAGTGTAAATAGTGATGAGCAGTTCTTC
TRBJ2-5	TRBV7-2	.	few	CASSAAETQYF	TGTGCCAGCAGCGCTGCAGAGACCCAGTACTTC
TRBJ2-1	TRBV7-9	.	many	CASSAGTYNEQFF	TGTGCCAGCAGCGCAGGGACTTACAATGAGCAGTTCTTC
TRBJ1-5	TRBV4-1	.	.	CASSQDTGQPQHF	TGCGCCAGCAGCCAAGATACGGGTCAGCCCCAGCATTTT
TRBJ2-1	TRBV7-8	TRBD1	few	CASRKDRGIWNEQFF	TGTGCCAGCAGGAAGGACAGGGGGATTTGGAATGAGCAGTTCTTC
TRBJ2-3	TRBV29-1	TRBD2	.	CSVERELAGVSPQYF	TGCAGCGTTGAGAGGGAACTAGCGGGAGTCTCCCCGCAGTATTTT
TRBJ2-2	TRBV5-1	TRBD1	.	CASSPGTANTGELFF	TGCGCCAGCAGCCCCGGGACAGCGAACACCGGGGAGCTGTTTTTT
TRBJ2-7	TRBV28	.	few	CASSLLGQVSEQYF	TGTGCCAGCAGTTTATTGGGGCAGGTCTCCGAGCAGTACTTC
TRBJ2-2	TRBV7-7	.	few	CASSLQPPGANTGELFF	TGTGCTAGCAGCTTACAACCACCAGGGGCGAACACCGGGGAGCTGTTTTTT
TRBJ2-7	TRBV5-1	TRBD1	.	CASSSDRTGVPYEQYF	TGCGCCAGCAGTTCGGATCGGACAGGGGTCCCCTACGAGCAGTACTTC
TRBJ2-7	TRBV20-1	.	.	CSAVRGEQYF	TGCAGTGCCGTTAGGGGCGAGCAGTACTTC
TRBJ2-3	TRBV4-3	TRBD2	.	CASSLVPSGRAPDTQYF	TGCGCCAGCAGCCTCGTCCCTAGCGGGAGGGCCCCAGATACGCAGTATTTT
TRBJ2-7	TRBV6-5	TRBD1	.	CASSYSPDRRYEQYF	TGTGCCAGCAGTTACAGTCCGGACAGGCGGTACGAGCAGTACTTC
TRBJ2-3	TRBV5-1	.	.	CASSPGGADTQYF	TGCGCCAGCAGCCCCGGCGGCGCAGATACGCAGTATTTT
TRBJ2-7	TRBV2	.	.	CASSEQGGQGRFVYEQYF	TGTGCCAGCAGTGAACAGGGAGGGCAGGGGAGATTTGTTTACGAGCAGTACTTC
TRBJ2-7	TRBV11-3	TRBD2	few	CASSSDGIAGVEQYF	TGTGCCAGCAGCTCCGACGGTATAGCGGGAGTTGAGCAGTACTTC
TRBJ1-2	TRBV29-1	.	.	CSVEPSNYGYTF	TGCAGCGTTGAACCCTCTAACTATGGCTACACCTTC
TRBJ2-5	TRBV5-4	.	few	CASSLGGTAQETQYF	TGTGCCAGCAGCTTAGGAGGGACGGCCCAAGAGACCCAGTACTTC
TRBJ2-5	TRBV7-2	.	few	CASSLVGRAETQYF	TGTGCCAGCAGCTTAGTGGGGCGGGCCGAGACCCAGTACTTC
TRBJ2-3	TRBV7-2	TRBD1	.	CASSFRDRASTDTQYF	TGTGCCAGCAGCTTCCGGGACAGGGCTAGCACAGATACGCAGTATTTT
TRBJ2-3	TRBV6-5	TRBD2	many	CASSYSSGRGTDTQYF	TGTGCCAGCAGTTACTCGAGCGGGAGGGGCACAGATACGCAGTATTTT